Reported below is one T cell receptor beta chain. TCRdb keeps only in-frame clones here, not all; method: immunoSEQ multiplex PCR. The sample lists under 300,000 clones; 83% were seen once. This entry is derived from a study of blood T cell repertoires in COVID-19. Germline V gene sequence: CDR1 SNHLY, CDR2 FYNNEI. Trimming cost V 7 bases and J 4 bases, with 10 bases left between them. This CDR3 has 12 residues. This rearrangement joins TRBV2 to TRBJ1-1, with D maybe TRBD1 (5 bases). The receptor was isolated from a human donor in a cohort sampled during active COVID-19. The source material was peripheral blood. Here the CDR3 reads CASIQGGTEAFF. The CDR3, as DNA: TGTGCCAGCATCCAGGGCGGCACTGAAGCTTTCTTT.